The entry that follows covers one T cell receptor (beta chain) sequence. The antigen remains undetermined. A much larger clone differs by one base, so this may be a read error. Sequencing used immunoSEQ multiplex PCR; TCRdb keeps in-frame clones, though not all of them. The top ten clones hold under 2% of a sample with 70,000 to 75,000 clones, approximately 94% of them seen once. Among the 90 to 150 subjects of the validation cohort, separate from the approximately 700-subject first cohort, were the donors. The entry originates in a study of cytomegalovirus exposure and HLA in healthy donors. Findings and limits, study-wide: The classifier reportedly diagnosed cytomegalovirus status with high specificity and sensitivity. A list of 164 TCR beta chains associated with cytomegalovirus was given.

The TCR sequence derives from a woman between 18 and 30 years old in good health and CMV-seropositive. Sequenced sample: PBMCs.

CDR3 residues: CASSQVTSGGPYEQYF. For the CDR3, the DNA is TGTGCCAGCAGCCAAGTGACTAGCGGGGGACCCTACGAGCAGTACTTC. The chain uses TRBV7-9 and TRBJ2-7; 12 bases are shared with TRBD2. This CDR3 comprises 16 residues. V shed 5 bases and J 2 bases; nucleotides not matched to a gene: 7. Germline V gene data show CDR1 as SEHNR and CDR2 as FQNEAQ (reference sequence).